This TCR beta chain was captured in a study of cytomegalovirus exposure and HLA in healthy donors. It was with 60 Vbeta and 13 Jbeta primers that the PCR ran. Libraries were prepared by immunoSEQ multiplex PCR; TCRdb keeps only in-frame clonotypes and omits some of them. The data hold about 140,000 clones, with roughly four fifths observed a single time. The receptor was isolated from a middle-aged woman in good health and CMV-seronegative. Sequences were obtained from PBMCs.

The CDR3 DNA is TGTGCCACCAGCAGGGGGGGGGCCAAAAACATTCAGTACTTC. Protein sequence: CATSRGGAKNIQYF. The chain joins TRBV15 to TRBJ2-4, with 7 bases fitting TRBD2. Germline assignment: CDR1 LNHNV and CDR2 YYDKDF (reference sequence). CDR3 length: 14 amino acids. J lost 1 base, V lost 3 bases, and 0 bases had no gene match.